This T cell receptor beta chain appears in the sequencing data of a study of CD8+ T cells in alopecia areata. Extraction and reverse transcription of RNA yielded cDNA as the sequencing template. TCRdb's copy holds only in-frame clones and misses some; the assay was immunoSEQ multiplex PCR. This sample has roughly 120,000 clones, with roughly three fifths found just once. V was clipped by 5 bases and J by 0 bases, with 11 bases between them. CDR1 and CDR2 (germline): SGHRS, YFSETQ. The CDR3 totals 14 residues. Treatment of the sample: oral pan-JAK inhibitor, 5-10 mg twice daily. This clone has just a few counts.

Sequences were derived from CD4+ T cells sorted from blood, sampled at week 24, from a patient treated with tofacitinib. The sequence was obtained from a human donor with alopecia areata. This chain joins TRBV5-1 and TRBJ2-5, with D hard to call. CDR3 sequence reads: CASRDTPDQETQYF. For the CDR3, the DNA is TGCGCCAGCAGGGATACGCCAGACCAAGAGACCCAGTACTTC.